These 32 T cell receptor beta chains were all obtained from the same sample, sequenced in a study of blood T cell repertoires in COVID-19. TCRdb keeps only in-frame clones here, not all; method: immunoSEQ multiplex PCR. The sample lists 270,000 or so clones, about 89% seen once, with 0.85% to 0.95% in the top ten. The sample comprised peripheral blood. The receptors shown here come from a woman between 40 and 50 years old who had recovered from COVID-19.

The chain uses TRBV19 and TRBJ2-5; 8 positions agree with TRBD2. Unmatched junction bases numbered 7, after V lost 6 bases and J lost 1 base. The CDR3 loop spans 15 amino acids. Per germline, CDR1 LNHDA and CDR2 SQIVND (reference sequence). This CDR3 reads CASRGPLAGQETQYF. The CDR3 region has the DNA TGTGCCAGTAGGGGCCCGCTAGCGGGCCAAGAGACCCAGTACTTC.

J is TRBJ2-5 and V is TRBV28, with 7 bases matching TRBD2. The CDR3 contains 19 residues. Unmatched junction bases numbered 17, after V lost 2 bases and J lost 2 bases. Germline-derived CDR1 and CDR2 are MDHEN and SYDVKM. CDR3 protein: CASSLGSGSLAGEQETQYF. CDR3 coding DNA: TGTGCCAGCAGTTTAGGTTCAGGTTCATTGGCGGGGGAGCAAGAGACCCAGTACTTC.

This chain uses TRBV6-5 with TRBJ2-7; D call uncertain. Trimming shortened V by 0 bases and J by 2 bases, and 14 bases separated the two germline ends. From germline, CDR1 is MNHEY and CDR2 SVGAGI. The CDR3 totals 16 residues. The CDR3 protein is CASSYSNFAEPYEQYF. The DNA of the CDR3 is TGTGCCAGCAGTTACTCGAATTTTGCGGAGCCCTACGAGCAGTACTTC.

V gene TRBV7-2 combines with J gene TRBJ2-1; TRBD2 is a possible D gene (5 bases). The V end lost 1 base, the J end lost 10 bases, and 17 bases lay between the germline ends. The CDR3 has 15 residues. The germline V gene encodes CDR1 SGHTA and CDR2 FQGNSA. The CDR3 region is CASSLDENSVWEQFF. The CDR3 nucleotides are TGTGCCAGCAGCTTAGACGAAAATAGCGTGTGGGAGCAGTTCTTC. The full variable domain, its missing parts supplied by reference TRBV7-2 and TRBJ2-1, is GAGVSQSPSNKVTEKGKDVELRCDPISGHTALYWYRQSLGQGLEFLIYFQGNSAPDKSGLPSDRFSAERTGGSVSTLTIQRTQQEDSAVYLCASSLDENSVWEQFFGPGTRLTVL.

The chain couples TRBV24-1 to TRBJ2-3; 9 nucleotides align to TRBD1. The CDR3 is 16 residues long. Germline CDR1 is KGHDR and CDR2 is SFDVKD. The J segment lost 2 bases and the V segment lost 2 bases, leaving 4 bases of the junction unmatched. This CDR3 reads CATSDSGTGSTDTQYF. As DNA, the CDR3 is TGTGCCACCAGTGATTCCGGGACAGGGTCCACAGATACGCAGTATTTT.

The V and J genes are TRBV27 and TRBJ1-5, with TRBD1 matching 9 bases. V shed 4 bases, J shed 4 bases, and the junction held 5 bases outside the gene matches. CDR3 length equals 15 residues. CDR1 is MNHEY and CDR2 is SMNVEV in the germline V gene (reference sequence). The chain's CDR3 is CASSSGTGLNQPQHF. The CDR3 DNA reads TGTGCCAGCAGTTCGGGGACAGGGTTGAATCAGCCCCAGCATTTT.

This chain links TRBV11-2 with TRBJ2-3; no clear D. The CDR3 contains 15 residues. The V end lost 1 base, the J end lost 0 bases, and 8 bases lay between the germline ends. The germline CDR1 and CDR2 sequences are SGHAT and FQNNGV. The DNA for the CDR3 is TGTGCCAGCAGCTTAGGTGTTCATAGCACAGATACGCAGTATTTT. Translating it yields CASSLGVHSTDTQYF.

DNA of the CDR3: TGTGCCAGCAGCTTAGAGGTTACAGGGCGAAATCCCCTCCACTTT. It translates to CASSLEVTGRNPLHF. This rearrangement joins TRBV11-2 to TRBJ1-6; the D gene is possibly TRBD1 (6 bases). The CDR3 sequence is 15 residues long. Trimming cost V 0 bases and J 13 bases, with 16 bases left between them. Per germline, CDR1 SGHAT and CDR2 FQNNGV. The complete variable domain, with remaining parts taken from reference TRBV11-2 and TRBJ1-6, reads EAGVAQSPRYKIIEKRQSVAFWCNPISGHATLYWYQQILGQGPKLLIQFQNNGVVDDSQLPKDRFSAERLKGVDSTLKIQPAKLEDSAVYLCASSLEVTGRNPLHFGNGTRLTVT.

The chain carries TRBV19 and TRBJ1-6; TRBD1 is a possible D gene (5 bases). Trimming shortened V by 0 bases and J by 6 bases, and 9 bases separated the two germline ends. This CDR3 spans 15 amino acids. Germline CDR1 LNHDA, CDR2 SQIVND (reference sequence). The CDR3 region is CASSIDQGLNSPLHF. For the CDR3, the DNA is TGTGCCAGTAGTATAGATCAGGGACTTAATTCACCCCTCCACTTT.

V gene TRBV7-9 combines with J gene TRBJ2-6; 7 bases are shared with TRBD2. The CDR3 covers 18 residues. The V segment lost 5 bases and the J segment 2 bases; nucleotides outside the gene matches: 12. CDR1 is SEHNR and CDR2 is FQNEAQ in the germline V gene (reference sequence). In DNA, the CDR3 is TGTGCCAGCAGCCCCCGGTGGGACGGGAGGACTGGGGCCAACGTCCTGACTTTC. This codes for CASSPRWDGRTGANVLTF. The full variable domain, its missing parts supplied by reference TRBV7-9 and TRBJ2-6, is DTGVSQNPRHKITKRGQNVTFRCDPISEHNRLYWYRQTLGQGPEFLTYFQNEAQLEKSRLLSDRFSAERPKGSFSTLEIQRTEQGDSAMYLCASSPRWDGRTGANVLTFGAGSRLTVL.

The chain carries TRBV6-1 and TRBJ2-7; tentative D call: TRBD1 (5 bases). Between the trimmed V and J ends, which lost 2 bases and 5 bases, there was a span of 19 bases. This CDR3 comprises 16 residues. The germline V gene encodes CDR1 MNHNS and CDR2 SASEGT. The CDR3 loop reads CASSEPTVQDPHEQYF. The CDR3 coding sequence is TGTGCCAGCAGTGAACCGACAGTGCAGGATCCCCACGAGCAGTACTTC.

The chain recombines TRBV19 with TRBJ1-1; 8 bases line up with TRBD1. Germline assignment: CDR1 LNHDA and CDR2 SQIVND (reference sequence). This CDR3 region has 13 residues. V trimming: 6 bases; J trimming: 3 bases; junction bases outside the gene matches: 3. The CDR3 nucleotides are TGTGCCAGTAGCCCGGACAGGGACACTGAAGCTTTCTTT. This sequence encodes CASSPDRDTEAFF.

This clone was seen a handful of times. The CDR3 sequence is CASSFPGQRSYEQYF. The CDR3 nucleotides are TGTGCCAGCAGCTTTCCGGGACAGAGATCCTACGAGCAGTACTTC. This sequence joins TRBV11-3 and TRBJ2-7; 7 bases are a match to TRBD1. This CDR3 is 15 amino acids long. Germline CDR1 and CDR2: SGHNT and YENEEA. The J segment lost 1 base and the V segment lost 3 bases, leaving 6 bases of the junction unmatched.

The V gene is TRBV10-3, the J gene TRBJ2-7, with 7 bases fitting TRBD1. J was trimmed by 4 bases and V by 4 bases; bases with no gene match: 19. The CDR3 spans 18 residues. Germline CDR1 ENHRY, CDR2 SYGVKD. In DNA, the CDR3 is TGTGCCATCAGTGGTGCTACAGGGGCCGTCCCTATCGCGTACGAGCAGTACTTC. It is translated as CAISGATGAVPIAYEQYF.

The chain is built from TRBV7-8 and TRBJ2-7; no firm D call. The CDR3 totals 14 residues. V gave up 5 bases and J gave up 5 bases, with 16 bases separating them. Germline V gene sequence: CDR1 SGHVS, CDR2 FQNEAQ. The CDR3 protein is CASSHSLNYDEQYF. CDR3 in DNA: TGTGCCAGCAGCCATTCCTTAAACTACGACGAGCAGTACTTC. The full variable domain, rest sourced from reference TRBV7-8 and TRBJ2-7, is GAGVSQSPRYKVAKRGQDVALRCDPISGHVSLFWYQQALGQGPEFLTYFQNEAQLDKSGLPSDRFFAERPEGSVSTLKIQRTQQEDSAVYLCASSHSLNYDEQYFGPGTRLTVT.

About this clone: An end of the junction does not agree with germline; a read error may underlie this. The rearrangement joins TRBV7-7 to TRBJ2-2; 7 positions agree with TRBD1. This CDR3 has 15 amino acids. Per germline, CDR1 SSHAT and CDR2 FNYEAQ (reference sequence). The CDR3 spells CASSPQGANTGELFF. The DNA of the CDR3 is TGTGCTAGCAGCCCCCAGGGGGCGAACACCGGGGAGCTGTTTTTT.

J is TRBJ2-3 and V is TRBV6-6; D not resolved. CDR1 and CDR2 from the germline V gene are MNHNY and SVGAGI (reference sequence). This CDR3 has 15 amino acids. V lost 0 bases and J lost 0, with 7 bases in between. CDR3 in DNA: TGTGCCAGCAGTTACTCGACTGCTAGCACAGATACGCAGTATTTT. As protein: CASSYSTASTDTQYF.

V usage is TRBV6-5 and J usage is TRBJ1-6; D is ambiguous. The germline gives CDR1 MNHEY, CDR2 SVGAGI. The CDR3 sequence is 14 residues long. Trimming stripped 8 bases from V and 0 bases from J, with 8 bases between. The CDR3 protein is CASGSSSYNSPLHF. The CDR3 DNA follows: TGTGCCAGCGGGAGTTCCTCCTATAATTCACCCCTCCACTTT.

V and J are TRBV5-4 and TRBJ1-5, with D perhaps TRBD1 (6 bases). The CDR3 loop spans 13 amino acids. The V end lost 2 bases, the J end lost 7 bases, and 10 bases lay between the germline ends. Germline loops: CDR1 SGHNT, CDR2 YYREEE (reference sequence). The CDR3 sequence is CASSLQGQQPQHF. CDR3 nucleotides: TGTGCCAGCAGCTTACAGGGCCAGCAGCCCCAGCATTTT.

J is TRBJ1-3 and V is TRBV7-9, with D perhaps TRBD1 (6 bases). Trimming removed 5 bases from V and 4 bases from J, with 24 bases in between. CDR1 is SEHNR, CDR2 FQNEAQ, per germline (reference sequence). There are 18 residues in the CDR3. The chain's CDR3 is CASSPGAVGTSRGNTIYF. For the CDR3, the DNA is TGTGCCAGCAGCCCCGGGGCCGTCGGGACATCAAGGGGAAACACCATATATTTT.

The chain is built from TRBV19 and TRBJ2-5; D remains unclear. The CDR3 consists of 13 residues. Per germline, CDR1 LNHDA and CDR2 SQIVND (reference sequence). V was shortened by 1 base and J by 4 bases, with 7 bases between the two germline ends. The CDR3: CASSIGTRETQYF. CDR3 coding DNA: TGTGCCAGTAGTATAGGCACACGAGAGACCCAGTACTTC.

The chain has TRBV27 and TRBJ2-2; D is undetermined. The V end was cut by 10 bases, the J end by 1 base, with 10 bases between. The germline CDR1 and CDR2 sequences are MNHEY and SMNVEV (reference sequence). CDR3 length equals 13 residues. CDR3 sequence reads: CATRPGNTGELFF. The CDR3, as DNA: TGTGCCACCCGACCGGGGAACACCGGGGAGCTGTTTTTT.

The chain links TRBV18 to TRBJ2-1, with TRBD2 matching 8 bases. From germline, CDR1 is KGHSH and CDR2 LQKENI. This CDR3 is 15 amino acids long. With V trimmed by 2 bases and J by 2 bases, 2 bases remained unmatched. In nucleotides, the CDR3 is TGTGCCAGCTCACCATCGGGGGGGCCCTACAATGAGCAGTTCTTC. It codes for CASSPSGGPYNEQFF.

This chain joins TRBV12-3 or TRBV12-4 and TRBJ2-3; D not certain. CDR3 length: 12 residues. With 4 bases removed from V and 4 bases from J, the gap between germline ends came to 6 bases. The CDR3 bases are TGTGCCAGCAGTTCCCTCCCAGATACGCAGTATTTT. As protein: CASSSLPDTQYF.

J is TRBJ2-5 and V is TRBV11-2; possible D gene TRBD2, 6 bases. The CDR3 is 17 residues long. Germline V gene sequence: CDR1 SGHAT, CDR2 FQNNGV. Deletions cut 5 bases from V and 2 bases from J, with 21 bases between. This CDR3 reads CASSPRLGRGRQETQYF. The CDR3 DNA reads TGTGCCAGCAGCCCCCGACTAGGAAGGGGTAGGCAAGAGACCCAGTACTTC.

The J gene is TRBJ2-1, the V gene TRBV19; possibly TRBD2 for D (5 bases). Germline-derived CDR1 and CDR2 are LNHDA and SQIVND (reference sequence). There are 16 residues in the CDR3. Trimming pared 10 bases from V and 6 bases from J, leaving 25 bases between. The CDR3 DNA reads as TGTGCCACTTTAAGCCCCGGGAAATCAAGAGGCAATGAGCAGTTCTTC. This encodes CATLSPGKSRGNEQFF.

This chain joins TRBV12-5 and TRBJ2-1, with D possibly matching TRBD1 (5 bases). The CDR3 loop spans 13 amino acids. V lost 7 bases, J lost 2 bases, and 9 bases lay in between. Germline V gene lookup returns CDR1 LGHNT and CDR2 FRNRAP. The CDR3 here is CASARQPYNEQFF. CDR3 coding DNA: TGTGCTAGTGCTCGACAGCCCTACAATGAGCAGTTCTTC.

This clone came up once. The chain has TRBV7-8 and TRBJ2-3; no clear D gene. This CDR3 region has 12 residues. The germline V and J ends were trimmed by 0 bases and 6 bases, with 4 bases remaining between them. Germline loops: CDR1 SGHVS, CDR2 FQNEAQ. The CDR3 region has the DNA TGTGCCAGCAGCTTAGCCGCGGATACGCAGTATTTT. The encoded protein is CASSLAADTQYF.

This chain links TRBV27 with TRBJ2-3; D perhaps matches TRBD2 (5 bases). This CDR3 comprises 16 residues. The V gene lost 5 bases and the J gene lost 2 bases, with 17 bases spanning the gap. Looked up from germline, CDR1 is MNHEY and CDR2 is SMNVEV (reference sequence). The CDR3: CASSIWSGALTDTQYF. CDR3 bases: TGTGCCAGCAGTATATGGAGCGGAGCCCTCACAGATACGCAGTATTTT.

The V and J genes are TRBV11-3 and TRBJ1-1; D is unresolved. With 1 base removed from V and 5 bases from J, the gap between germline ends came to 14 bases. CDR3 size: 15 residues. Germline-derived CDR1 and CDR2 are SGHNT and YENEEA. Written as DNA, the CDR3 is TGTGCCAGCAGCTTAGTTAGCTCCACTTCAACTGAAGCTTTCTTT. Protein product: CASSLVSSTSTEAFF.

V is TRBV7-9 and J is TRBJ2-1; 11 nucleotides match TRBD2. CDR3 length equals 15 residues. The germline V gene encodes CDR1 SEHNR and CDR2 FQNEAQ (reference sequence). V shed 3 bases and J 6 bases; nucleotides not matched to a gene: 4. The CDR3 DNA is TGTGCCAGCAGCTTGTTACTAGCGGGAGTCAATGAGCAGTTCTTC. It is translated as CASSLLLAGVNEQFF.

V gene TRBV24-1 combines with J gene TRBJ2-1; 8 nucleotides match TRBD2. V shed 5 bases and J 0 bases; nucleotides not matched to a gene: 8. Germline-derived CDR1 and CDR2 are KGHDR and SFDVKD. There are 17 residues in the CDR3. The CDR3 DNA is TGTGCCACCAGTGCTCGTAGCGGGAAGGGCTCCTACAATGAGCAGTTCTTC. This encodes CATSARSGKGSYNEQFF.